A selection of T cell receptor beta chains follows, all from one sample in a study of Ad26.COV2.S vaccination and SARS-CoV-2 variants. This table comes from immunoSEQ multiplex PCR, and its TCRdb copy is limited to in-frame clones, with some not included. The sample gives about 480,000 clones, approximately 88% of which show up once; around 13% is in the top ten. The material was peripheral blood, obtained in a trial of Ad26.COV2.S vaccine versus placebo. These receptors all come from a person between 18 and 65 years old who received the Ad26.COV2.S COVID-19 vaccine or a placebo. Both conserved end residues are trimmed from each CDR3. D genes are given only for firm matches. Clone size appears in some rows only: once, few, many, or a class for an expanded clone.

J	V	size	D	CDR3
TRBJ1-1	TRBV12-5	few	-	ASGLVLGGTLAF
TRBJ2-1	TRBV19	few	-	ASSGGTVGTYNEQF
TRBJ2-7	TRBV9	-	TRBD2	ASSPGLALGEQY
TRBJ2-1	TRBV30	once	-	AWSARGSYNEQF
TRBJ1-2	TRBV6-5	-	TRBD1	ASSPDRGGYGYT
TRBJ2-5	TRBV5-1	-	TRBD2	ASNTGLAGGGETQY
TRBJ1-3	TRBV11-2	-	-	ASSQTGSGNTIY
TRBJ2-7	TRBV9	-	TRBD2	ASSVGLAGAYEQY
TRBJ2-5	TRBV9	once	TRBD2	ASSSSGRPQETQY
TRBJ2-5	TRBV2	-	-	ASSEQGVGETQY
TRBJ2-1	TRBV7-2	-	-	ASTSGGRVYNEQF
TRBJ2-5	TRBV3-1/TRBV3-2	-	-	ASSHPPGVTVRTQY
TRBJ1-5	TRBV28	-	-	ASRTGSQPQH
TRBJ1-2	TRBV30	-	-	AWSYISGGYT
TRBJ2-7	TRBV27	once	TRBD1	ASSRPSGQGAPLSYEQY
TRBJ2-2	TRBV27	few	-	ASSNTGELF
TRBJ2-7	TRBV4-3	-	-	ASSQLNGARYEQY
TRBJ2-7	TRBV20-1	-	-	SASRRGPTYEQY
TRBJ1-2	TRBV5-1	-	TRBD1	ASAETGDYYGYT
TRBJ2-7	TRBV12-3/TRBV12-4	-	-	ASSDSYEQY
TRBJ1-6	TRBV19	-	TRBD1	ATSTGSDNSPLH
TRBJ2-7	TRBV27	-	TRBD2	ASRHQAGGPFEQY
TRBJ2-7	TRBV27	-	-	ASSRGDYEQY
TRBJ2-2	TRBV28	-	TRBD2	ASTPWALAGEVGTGELF
TRBJ1-1	TRBV28	-	-	ASVDTRNTEAF